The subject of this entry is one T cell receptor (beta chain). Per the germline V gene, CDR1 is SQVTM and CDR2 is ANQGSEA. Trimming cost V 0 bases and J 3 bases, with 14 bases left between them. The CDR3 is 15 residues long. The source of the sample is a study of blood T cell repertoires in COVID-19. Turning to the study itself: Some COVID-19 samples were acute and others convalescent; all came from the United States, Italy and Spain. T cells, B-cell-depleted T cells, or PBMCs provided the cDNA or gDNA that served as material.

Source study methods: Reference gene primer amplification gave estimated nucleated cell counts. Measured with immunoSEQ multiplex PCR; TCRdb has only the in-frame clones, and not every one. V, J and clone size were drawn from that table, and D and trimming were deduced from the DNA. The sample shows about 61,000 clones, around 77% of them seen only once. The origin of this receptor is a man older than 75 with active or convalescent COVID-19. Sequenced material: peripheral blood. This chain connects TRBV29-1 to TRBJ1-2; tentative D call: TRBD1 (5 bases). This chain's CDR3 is CSVEEKGPPYYGYTF. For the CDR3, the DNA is TGCAGCGTTGAAGAAAAGGGGCCCCCTTACTATGGCTACACCTTC. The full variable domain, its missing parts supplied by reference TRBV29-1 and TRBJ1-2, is SAVISQKPSRDICQRGTSLTIQCQVDSQVTMMFWYRQQPGQSLTLIATANQGSEATYESGFVIDKFPISRPNLTFSTLTVSNMSPEDSSIYLCSVEEKGPPYYGYTFGSGTRLTVV.